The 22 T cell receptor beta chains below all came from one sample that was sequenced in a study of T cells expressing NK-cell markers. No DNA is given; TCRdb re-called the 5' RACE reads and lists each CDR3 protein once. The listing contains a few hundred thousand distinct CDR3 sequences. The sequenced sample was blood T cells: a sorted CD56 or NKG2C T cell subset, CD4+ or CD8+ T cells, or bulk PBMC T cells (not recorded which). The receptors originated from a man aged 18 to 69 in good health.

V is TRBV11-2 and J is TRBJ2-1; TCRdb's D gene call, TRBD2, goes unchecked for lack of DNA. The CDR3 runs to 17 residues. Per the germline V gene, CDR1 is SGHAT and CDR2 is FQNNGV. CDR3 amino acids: CASSRGTSGGAYNEQFF.

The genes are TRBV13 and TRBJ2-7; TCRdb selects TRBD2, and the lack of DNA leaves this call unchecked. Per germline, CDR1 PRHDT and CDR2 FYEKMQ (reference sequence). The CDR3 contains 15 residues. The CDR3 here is CASSPVGPRRYEQYF. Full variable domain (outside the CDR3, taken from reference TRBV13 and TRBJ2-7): AAGVIQSPRHLIKEKRETATLKCYPIPRHDTVYWYQQGPGQDPQFLISFYEKMQSDKGSIPDRFSAQQFSDYHSELNMSSLELGDSALYFCASSPVGPRRYEQYFGPGTRLTVT.

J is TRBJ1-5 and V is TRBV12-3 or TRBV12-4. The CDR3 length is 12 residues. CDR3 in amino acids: CASSLVRQPQHF.

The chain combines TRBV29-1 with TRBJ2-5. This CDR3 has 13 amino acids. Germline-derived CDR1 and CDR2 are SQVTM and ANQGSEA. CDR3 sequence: CSVEGTDLATQYF.

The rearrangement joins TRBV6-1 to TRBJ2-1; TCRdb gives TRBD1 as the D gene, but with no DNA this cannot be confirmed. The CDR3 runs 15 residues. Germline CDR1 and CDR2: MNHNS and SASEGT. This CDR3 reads CASTPSSRFGNEQFF.

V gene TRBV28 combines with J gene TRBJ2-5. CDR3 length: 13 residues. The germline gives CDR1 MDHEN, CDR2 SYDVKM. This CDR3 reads CASRWLSEETQYF.

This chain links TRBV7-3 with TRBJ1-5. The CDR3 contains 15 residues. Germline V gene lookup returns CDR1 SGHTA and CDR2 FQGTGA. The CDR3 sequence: CASSLTFGSNQPQHF. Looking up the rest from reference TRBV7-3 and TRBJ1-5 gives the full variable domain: GAGVSQTPSNKVTEKGKYVELRCDPISGHTALYWYRQSLGQGPEFLIYFQGTGAADDSGLPNDRFFAVRPEGSVSTLKIQRTERGDSAVYLCASSLTFGSNQPQHFGDGTRLSIL.

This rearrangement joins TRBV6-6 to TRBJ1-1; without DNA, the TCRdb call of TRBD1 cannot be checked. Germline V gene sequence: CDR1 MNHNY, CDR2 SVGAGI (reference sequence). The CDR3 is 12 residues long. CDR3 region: CASRKGGTEAFF.

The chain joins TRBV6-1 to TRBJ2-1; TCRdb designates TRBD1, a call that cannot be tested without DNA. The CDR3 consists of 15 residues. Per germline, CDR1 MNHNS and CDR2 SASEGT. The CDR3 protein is CASSVIRGPHNEQFF.

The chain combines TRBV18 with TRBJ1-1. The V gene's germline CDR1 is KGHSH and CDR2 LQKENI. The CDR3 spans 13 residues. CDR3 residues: CASSVSMNTEAFF. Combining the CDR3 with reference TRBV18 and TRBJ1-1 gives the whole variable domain NAGVMQNPRHLVRRRGQEARLRCSPMKGHSHVYWYRQLPEEGLKFMVYLQKENIIDESGMPKERFSAEFPKEGPSILRIQQVVRGDSAAYFCASSVSMNTEAFFGQGTRLTVV.

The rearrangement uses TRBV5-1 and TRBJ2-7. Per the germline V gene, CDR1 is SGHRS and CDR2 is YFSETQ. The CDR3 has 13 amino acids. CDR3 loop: CASSSGLNYEQYF.

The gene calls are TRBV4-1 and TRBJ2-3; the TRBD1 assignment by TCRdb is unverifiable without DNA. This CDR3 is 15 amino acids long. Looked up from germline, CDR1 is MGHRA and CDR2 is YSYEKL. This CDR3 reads CASSFAAGPGDTQYF.

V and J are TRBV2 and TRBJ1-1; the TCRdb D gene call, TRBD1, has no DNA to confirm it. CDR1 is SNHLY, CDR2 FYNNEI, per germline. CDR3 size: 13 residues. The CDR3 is CASRRTGWTEAFF.

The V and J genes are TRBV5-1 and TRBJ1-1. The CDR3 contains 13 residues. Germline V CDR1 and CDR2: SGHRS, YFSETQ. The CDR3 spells CASSRSGISEAFF.

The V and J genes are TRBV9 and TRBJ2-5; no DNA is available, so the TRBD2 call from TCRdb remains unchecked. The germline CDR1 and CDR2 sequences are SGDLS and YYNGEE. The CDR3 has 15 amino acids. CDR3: CASSASGGALETQYF.

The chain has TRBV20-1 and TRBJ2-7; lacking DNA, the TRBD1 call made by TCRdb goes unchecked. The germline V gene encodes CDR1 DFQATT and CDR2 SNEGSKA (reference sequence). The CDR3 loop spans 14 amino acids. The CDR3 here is CSAPKQGGTYEQYF.

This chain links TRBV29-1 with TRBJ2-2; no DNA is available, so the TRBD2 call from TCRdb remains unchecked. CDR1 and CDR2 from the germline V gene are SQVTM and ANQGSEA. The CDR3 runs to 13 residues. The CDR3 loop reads CSVRLEGTGELFF.

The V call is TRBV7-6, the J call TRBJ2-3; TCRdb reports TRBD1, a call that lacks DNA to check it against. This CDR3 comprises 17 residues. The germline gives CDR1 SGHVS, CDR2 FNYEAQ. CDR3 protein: CASSLSPGAFSTDTQYF.

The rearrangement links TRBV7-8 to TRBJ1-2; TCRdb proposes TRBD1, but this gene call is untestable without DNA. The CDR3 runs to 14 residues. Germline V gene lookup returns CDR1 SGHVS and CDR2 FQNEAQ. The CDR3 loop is CASSSTPGQYGYTF.

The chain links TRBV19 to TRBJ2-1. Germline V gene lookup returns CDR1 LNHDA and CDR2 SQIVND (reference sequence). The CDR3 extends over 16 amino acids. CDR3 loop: CASSIASGGPYKEQFF.

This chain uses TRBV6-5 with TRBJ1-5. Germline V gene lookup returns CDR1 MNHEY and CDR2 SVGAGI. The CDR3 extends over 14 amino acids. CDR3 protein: CASSYSWQNQPQHF.

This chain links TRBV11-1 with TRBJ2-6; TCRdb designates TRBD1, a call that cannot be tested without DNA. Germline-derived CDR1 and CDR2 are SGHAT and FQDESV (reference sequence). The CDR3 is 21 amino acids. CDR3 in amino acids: CASSSPLRQGEGLSGANVLTF.